This TCR beta chain stems from a study of T cells after yellow fever vaccination. Findings and limits, study-wide: Clonotypes found in both CD4 and CD8 compartments made up a small share. FACS-sorted repertoires might harbor abundant contaminating clonotypes from the bulk population. After the booster, 96% of CD4 and about nine tenths of CD8 primary-response clones were re-detected.

Germline V CDR1 and CDR2: MDHEN, SYDVKM. Trimming removed 5 bases from V and 4 bases from J, with 9 bases in between. The CDR3 sequence is 13 residues long. As TCR cDNA was made by 5'RACE template switching, a universal primer site and UMIs were added. MiXCR, applied by TCRdb to the 5' RACE reads, yields one record per CDR3 protein. The sample carries a few hundred thousand distinct CDR3 sequences, about 7.8% recorded once. In regard to this clonotype: The antigen is unknown.

The receptor comes from a man between 18 and 35 years old who received the YFV17D yellow fever vaccine. J is TRBJ1-3 and V is TRBV28; no clear D. The sample consisted of PBMCs, taken about 49 days after the first yellow fever vaccination. The CDR3 DNA sequence: TGTGCCAGCAGTGCGGTAGGGGGAAACACCATATATTTT. It specifies CASSAVGGNTIYF.